Below, one T cell receptor (beta chain) is given with its context. No cognate antigen has been identified for it. The input lacks base qualities; no much larger clone sits a single base away. The CDR3 has 15 amino acids, counting the end cysteine and phenylalanine. Of all the DNA, just the CDR3 is kept, 45 bases in frame from base 1. Cut back by 0 bases and 4 bases, the V and J ends lie 9 bases apart. The record originates from a study of CD8 T cells in ankylosing spondylitis (TCRdb year 2017). As for the study more broadly: To find TCR variants linked to disease, the study profiled T cell receptor beta repertoires in ankylosing spondylitis patients and healthy donors. The full study cohort was made up of under 30 ankylosing spondylitis patients and 108 healthy donors. Peripheral blood was sampled, and synovial fluid was additionally collected from ankylosing spondylitis patients.

Findings and caveats that apply to the study as a whole: The disease-linked clones were reported as significantly enriched in matched synovial fluid samples from ankylosing spondylitis patients. Blood from ankylosing spondylitis patients appeared to be characterized by a TCR beta motif composed of roughly 8 highly homologous amino acid variants. Some motif variants had previously been reported in the synovial fluid and blood of reactive arthritis patients, which suggests shared mechanisms of disease initiation. The disease-linked clones had a CD8+ phenotype and were found at relatively low frequencies in peripheral blood.

The instrument was an Illumina HiSeq 2500. Quantitative 5'-RACE with molecular barcodes was used to prepare TCR beta libraries. The original pipeline was this. To identify disease-linked TCR variants, a new computational method was used, one built on a probabilistic model of VDJ rearrangement. TCRdb reprocessed the public reads (quality trimming at Q25 with fastp, clone calling with MiXCR) and kept in-frame beta chains. Duplicate CDR3 protein sequences are folded into a single record with the most common DNA and genes. The V and J calls were determined by TCRdb, not by the authors. Here the sample has about 360,000 distinct CDR3 sequences; 20% occur a single time. The top ten hold around 14% of the sample.

This receptor was obtained from a male donor with ankylosing spondylitis or in good health (not recorded which). The rearrangement joined TRBV12-3 or TRBV12-4 to TRBJ2-2, with the D call perhaps TRBD1 or TRBD2, each one matching 6 bases. Sequencing used blood, either unsorted or a sorted T cell fraction (not recorded which). The CDR3 region reads CASSLAGGPTGELFF. The sequenced DNA: TGTGCCAGCAGTTTAGCGGGGGGCCCCACCGGGGAGCTGTTTTTT.